This T cell receptor beta chain was documented in a study of cytomegalovirus exposure and HLA in healthy donors. The V segment lost 5 bases and the J segment 0 bases; nucleotides outside the gene matches: 6. This CDR3 has 16 residues. The V gene's germline CDR1 is SGHNT and CDR2 YENEEA. Concerning this clone itself: Antigen: not known.

Generated by immunoSEQ multiplex PCR, the TCRdb table keeps only in-frame clones and is missing some. Of 160,000 or so clones listed, just under 90% were seen once; the top ten hold about 1.5%. General study points: Generally TCR sequences proved uncommon, though certain public TCRs appeared in numerous donors.

The sample comprised PBMCs. The TCR comes from a woman younger than 45 in good health and CMV-seronegative. This sequence joins TRBV11-3 and TRBJ2-2; 7 nucleotides agree with TRBD1. The CDR3 sequence is CASSPGTEPNTGELFF. The CDR3 bases are TGTGCCAGCAGCCCCGGGACAGAGCCGAACACCGGGGAGCTGTTTTTT.